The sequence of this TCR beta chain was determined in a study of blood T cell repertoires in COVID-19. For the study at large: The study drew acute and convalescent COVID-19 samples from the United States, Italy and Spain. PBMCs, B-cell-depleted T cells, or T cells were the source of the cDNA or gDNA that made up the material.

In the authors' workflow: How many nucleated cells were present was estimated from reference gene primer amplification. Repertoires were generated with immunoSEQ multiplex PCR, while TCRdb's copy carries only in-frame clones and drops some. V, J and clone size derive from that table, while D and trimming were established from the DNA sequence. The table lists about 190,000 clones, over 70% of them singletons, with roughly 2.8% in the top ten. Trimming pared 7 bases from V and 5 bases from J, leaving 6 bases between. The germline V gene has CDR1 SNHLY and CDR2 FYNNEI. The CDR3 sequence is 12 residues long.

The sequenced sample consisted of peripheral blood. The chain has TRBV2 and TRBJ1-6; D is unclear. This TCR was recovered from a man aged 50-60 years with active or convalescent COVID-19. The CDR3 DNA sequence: TGTGCCAGCAACGGAGATAATTCACCCCTCCACTTT. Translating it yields CASNGDNSPLHF.